These 2 T cell receptor beta chains originate from one sample sequenced in a study of blood T cell repertoires in COVID-19. Some clones are missing from TCRdb's copy, which holds only in-frame ones; the method was immunoSEQ multiplex PCR. This table has approximately 100,000 clones, roughly 92% appearing once. The specimen was peripheral blood. The receptors shown here come from a man aged 50-60 years with active COVID-19.

V and J are TRBV5-6 and TRBJ1-3, with D maybe TRBD1 (6 bases). Looked up from germline, CDR1 is SGHDT and CDR2 is YYEEEE. The CDR3 consists of 16 residues. Trimming left V 0 bases short and J 4 bases short, with 14 bases between. The CDR3 sequence: CASSLVAGAGGNTIYF. The CDR3 DNA is TGTGCCAGCAGCTTGGTTGCGGGGGCTGGAGGAAACACCATATATTTT.

This sequence joins TRBV2 and TRBJ2-1; a weak D match, TRBD2 (6 bases). Germline V gene sequence: CDR1 SNHLY, CDR2 FYNNEI. Trimming removed 3 bases at V and 8 bases at J, with 14 bases between. The CDR3 has 14 amino acids. The CDR3 reads CASSEVGPGDEQFF. Written as DNA, the CDR3 is TGTGCCAGCAGTGAGGTTGGGCCGGGAGATGAGCAGTTCTTC.